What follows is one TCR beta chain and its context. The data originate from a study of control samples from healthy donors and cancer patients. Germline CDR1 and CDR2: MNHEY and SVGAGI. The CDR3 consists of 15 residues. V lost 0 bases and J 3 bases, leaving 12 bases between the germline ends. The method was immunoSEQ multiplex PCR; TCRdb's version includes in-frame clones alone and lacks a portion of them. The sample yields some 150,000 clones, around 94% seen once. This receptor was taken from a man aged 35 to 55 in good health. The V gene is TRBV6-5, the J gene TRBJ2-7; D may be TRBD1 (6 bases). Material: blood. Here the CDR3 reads CASSYSIQDSYEQYF. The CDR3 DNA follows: TGTGCCAGCAGTTACTCGATACAGGACAGCTACGAGCAGTACTTC.